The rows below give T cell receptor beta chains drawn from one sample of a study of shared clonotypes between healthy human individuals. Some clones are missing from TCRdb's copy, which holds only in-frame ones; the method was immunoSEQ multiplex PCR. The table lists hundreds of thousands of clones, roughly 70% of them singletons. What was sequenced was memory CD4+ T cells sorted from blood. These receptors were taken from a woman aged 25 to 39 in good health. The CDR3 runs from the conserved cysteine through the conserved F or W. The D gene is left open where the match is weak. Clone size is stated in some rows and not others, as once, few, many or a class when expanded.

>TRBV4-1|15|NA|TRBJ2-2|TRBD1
CASSRAGGNTGELFF
TGCGCCAGCAGCCGGGCAGGGGGCAACACCGGGGAGCTGTTTTTT
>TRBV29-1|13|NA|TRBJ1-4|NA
CSVEVGMNEKLFF
TGCAGCGTTGAAGTAGGGATGAATGAAAAACTGTTTTTT
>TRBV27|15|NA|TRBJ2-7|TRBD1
CASSLEGAATREQYF
TGTGCCAGCAGTTTAGAGGGGGCAGCAACTAGGGAGCAGTACTTC
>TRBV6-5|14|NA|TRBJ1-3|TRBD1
CATTTRDRGNTIYF
TGTGCCACAACTACCCGGGACAGGGGAAACACCATATATTTT
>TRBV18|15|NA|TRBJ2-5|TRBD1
CASSPQDRAWETQYF
TGTGCCAGCTCACCACAGGACAGGGCGTGGGAGACCCAGTACTTC
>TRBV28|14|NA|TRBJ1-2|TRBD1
CASRPWGQGDGYTF
TGTGCCAGCAGACCCTGGGGACAGGGGGATGGCTACACCTTC
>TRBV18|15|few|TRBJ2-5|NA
CASSRGFVTGETQYF
TGTGCCAGCTCACGTGGATTTGTCACGGGGGAGACCCAGTACTTC
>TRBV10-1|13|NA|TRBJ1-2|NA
CASSESTGYGYTF
TGCGCCAGCAGTGAGTCGACGGGTTATGGCTACACCTTC
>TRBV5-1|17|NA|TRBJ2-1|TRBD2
CASSLPLAGAVENEQFF
TGCGCCAGCAGCTTGCCGCTAGCGGGAGCGGTTGAGAATGAGCAGTTCTTC
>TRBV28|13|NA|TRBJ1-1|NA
CASSFRVSTEAFF
TGTGCCAGCAGCTTTCGGGTGAGCACTGAAGCTTTCTTT
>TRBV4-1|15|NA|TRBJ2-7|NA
CASSHVSQTSYEQYF
TGCGCCAGCAGCCATGTTAGCCAGACTTCGTACGAGCAGTACTTC
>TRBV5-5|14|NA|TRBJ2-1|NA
CASSKGTELNEQFF
TGTGCCAGCAGCAAAGGGACGGAGCTAAATGAGCAGTTCTTC
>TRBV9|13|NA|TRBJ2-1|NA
CASSVGGRDEQFF
TGTGCCAGCAGCGTTGGGGGCCGAGATGAGCAGTTCTTC
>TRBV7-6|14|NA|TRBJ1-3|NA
CASSFLHSGNTIYF
TGTGCCAGCAGCTTCCTTCACTCTGGAAACACCATATATTTT
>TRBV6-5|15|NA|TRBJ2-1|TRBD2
CASSNSGRVSHEQFF
TGTGCCAGCAGTAATAGCGGGAGGGTCTCGCATGAGCAGTTCTTC
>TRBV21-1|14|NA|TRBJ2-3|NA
CASMRGLGTDTQYF
TGTGCCAGCATGAGAGGACTAGGCACAGATACGCAGTATTTT
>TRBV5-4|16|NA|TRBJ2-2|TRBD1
CASSAVQGADDGELFF
TGTGCCAGCAGCGCCGTCCAGGGGGCGGACGACGGGGAGCTGTTTTTT
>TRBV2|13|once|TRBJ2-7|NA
CASSYRAVGEQYF
TGTGCCAGCAGTTACAGGGCCGTGGGAGAGCAGTACTTC
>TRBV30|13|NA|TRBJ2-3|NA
CAWRSGRTDTQYF
TGTGCCTGGAGGAGCGGGCGGACAGATACGCAGTATTTT
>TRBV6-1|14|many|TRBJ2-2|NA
CASTGLANTGELFF
TGTGCCAGCACCGGGCTCGCGAACACCGGGGAGCTGTTTTTT
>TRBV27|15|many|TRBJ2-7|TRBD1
CASRPQGATTYEQYF
TGTGCCAGCAGGCCTCAGGGGGCGACGACCTACGAGCAGTACTTC
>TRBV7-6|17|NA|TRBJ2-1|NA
CASSLASSGAIYNEQFF
TGTGCCAGCAGCTTAGCATCCTCCGGGGCCATCTACAATGAGCAGTTCTTC
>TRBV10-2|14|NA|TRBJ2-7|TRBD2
CASRRTSGSDEQYF
TGCGCCAGCAGAAGGACTAGCGGGAGTGACGAGCAGTACTTC
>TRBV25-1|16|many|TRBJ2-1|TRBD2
CASSEGGGRVYNEQFF
TGTGCCAGCAGCGAAGGAGGCGGGAGGGTCTACAATGAGCAGTTCTTC
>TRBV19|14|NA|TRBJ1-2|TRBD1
CASTPGQVFYGYTF
TGTGCCAGTACCCCGGGACAGGTTTTCTATGGCTACACCTTC
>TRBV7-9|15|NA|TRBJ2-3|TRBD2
CASSPTGDYTDTQYF
TGTGCCAGCAGCCCGACGGGGGACTACACAGATACGCAGTATTTT
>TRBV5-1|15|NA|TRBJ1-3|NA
CASSYSPDSGNTIYF
TGCGCCAGCAGCTATAGTCCGGATTCCGGAAACACCATATATTTT
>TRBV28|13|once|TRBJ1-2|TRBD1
CASNRGLHYGYTF
TGTGCCAGCAATAGGGGGCTGCACTATGGCTACACCTTC
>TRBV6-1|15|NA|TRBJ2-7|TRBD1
CASRGGQGSSYEQYF
TGTGCCAGCAGGGGCGGACAGGGAAGCTCCTACGAGCAGTACTTC
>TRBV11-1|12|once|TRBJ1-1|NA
CASSLSSTEAFF
TGTGCCAGCAGCTTATCTTCCACTGAAGCTTTCTTT
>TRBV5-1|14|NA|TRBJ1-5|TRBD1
CASSPGTGWQPQHF
TGCGCCAGCAGCCCTGGGACAGGGTGGCAGCCCCAGCATTTT
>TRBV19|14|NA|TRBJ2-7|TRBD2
CASSLTSASYEQYF
TGTGCCAGTAGCCTCACTAGCGCTTCCTACGAGCAGTACTTC
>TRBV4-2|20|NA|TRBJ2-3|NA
CASSQDWGQRRPGSTDTQYF
TGTGCCAGCAGCCAAGATTGGGGCCAGCGCCGCCCTGGGAGCACAGATACGCAGTATTTT
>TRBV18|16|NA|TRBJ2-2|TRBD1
CASSPPGQGGTGELFF
TGTGCCAGCTCACCACCCGGACAGGGTGGCACCGGGGAGCTGTTTTTT
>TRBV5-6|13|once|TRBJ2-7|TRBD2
CASSLTSGSEQYF
TGTGCCAGCAGCTTGACTAGCGGGAGCGAGCAGTACTTC
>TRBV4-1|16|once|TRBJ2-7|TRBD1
CASSQRGTGDTYEQYF
TGCGCCAGCAGCCAACGAGGCACAGGGGATACCTACGAGCAGTACTTC
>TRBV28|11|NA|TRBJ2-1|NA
CASSLRDEQFF
TGTGCCAGCAGTCTGCGGGATGAGCAGTTCTTC
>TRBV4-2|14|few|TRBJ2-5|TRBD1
CASSQRGQEETQYF
TGTGCCAGCAGCCAACGGGGACAGGAAGAGACCCAGTACTTC
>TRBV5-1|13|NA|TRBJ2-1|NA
CASSWSGGNEQFF
TGCGCCAGCAGTTGGTCTGGAGGCAATGAGCAGTTCTTC
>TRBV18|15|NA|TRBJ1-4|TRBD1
CASSPSGGTAEKLFF
TGTGCCAGCTCACCGTCGGGCGGGACAGCTGAAAAACTGTTTTTT
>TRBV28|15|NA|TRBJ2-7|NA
CASTLGAGLGYEQYF
TGTGCCAGCACCCTTGGAGCGGGTCTAGGCTACGAGCAGTACTTC